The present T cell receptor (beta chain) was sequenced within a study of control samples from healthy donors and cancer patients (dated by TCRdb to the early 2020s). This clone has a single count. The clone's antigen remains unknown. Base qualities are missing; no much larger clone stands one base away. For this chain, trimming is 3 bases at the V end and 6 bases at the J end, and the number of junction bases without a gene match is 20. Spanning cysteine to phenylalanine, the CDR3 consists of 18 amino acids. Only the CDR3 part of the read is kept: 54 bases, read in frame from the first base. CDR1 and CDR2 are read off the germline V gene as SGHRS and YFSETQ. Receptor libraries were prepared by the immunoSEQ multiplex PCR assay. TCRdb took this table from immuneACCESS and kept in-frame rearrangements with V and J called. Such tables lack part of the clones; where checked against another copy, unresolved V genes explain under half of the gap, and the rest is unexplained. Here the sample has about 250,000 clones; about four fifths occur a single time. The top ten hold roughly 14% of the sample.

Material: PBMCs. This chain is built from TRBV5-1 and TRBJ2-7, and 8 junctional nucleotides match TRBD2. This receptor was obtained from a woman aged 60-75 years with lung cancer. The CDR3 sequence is CASSYEIRKREGPIEQYF. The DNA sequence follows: TGCGCCAGCAGCTACGAGATCCGAAAACGGGAGGGCCCGATCGAGCAGTACTTC.